Described below is a single TCR beta chain sequence and its context. Its antigen is as yet unknown. The CDR3 extends over 15 amino acids. Germline CDR1 is MNHEY and CDR2 is SMNVEV (reference sequence). Unmatched junction bases numbered 6, after V lost 5 bases and J lost 4 bases. The authors ran a second PCR of about 7 to 12 cycles using a sample-barcoded 5' primer and a J-beta primer mix. Each cDNA molecule carried a tag from a template-switch adaptor that contained 12 random nucleotides. TCRdb analysed the 5' RACE reads with MiXCR anew, one entry per CDR3 protein. The repertoire holds about 620,000 distinct CDR3 sequences, roughly 20% seen once, with roughly 3.7% in the top ten. The sample is drawn from a study of blood T cells in healthy people across ages. Findings of the study overall: Bulk PBMC profiling left naive and antigen-experienced comparisons inconclusive. Per-million-T-cell TCR beta diversity fell roughly linearly with age.

The chain employs TRBV27 and TRBJ1-1; 11 nucleotides line up with TRBD1. This TCR derives from an older man in good health. Sample: blood. The CDR3 loop is CASSRGDRGSTEAFF. As DNA, the CDR3 is TGTGCCAGCAGTAGAGGGGACAGGGGGAGCACTGAAGCTTTCTTT.